Listed here are 17 T cell receptor beta chains from one sample, sequenced in a study of blood T cell repertoires in COVID-19. Generated by immunoSEQ multiplex PCR, the TCRdb table keeps only in-frame clones and is missing some. The data show approximately 100,000 clones, with approximately 82% seen just once and 7.9% held by the top ten. Material for sequencing was peripheral blood. Receptors were obtained from a woman aged 80 or over with active or convalescent COVID-19.

This clone has a handful of counts. This rearrangement joins TRBV2 to TRBJ2-3, with D possibly matching TRBD2 (5 bases). Germline loops: CDR1 SNHLY, CDR2 FYNNEI. The CDR3 loop spans 13 amino acids. Between the trimmed V and J ends, which lost 6 bases and 9 bases, there was a span of 16 bases. For the CDR3, the DNA is TGTGCCAGCAGCCGAACGGGTAGCGTGACGCAGTATTTT. Amino acid sequence: CASSRTGSVTQYF.

This clone showed up just once. The CDR3 coding sequence is TGTGCCAGCAGTTCACCGGGACAGGGGGCTTTAAAGACCCAGTACTTC. Its protein product is CASSSPGQGALKTQYF. The chain is built from TRBV28 and TRBJ2-5; the match to TRBD1 covers 12 bases. The CDR3 is 16 residues long. After removal of 4 bases from V and 6 bases from J, the junction contained 9 bases not matched to a gene. Germline V gene data show CDR1 as MDHEN and CDR2 as SYDVKM.

The CDR3 loop is CASRNQVNTEAFF. CDR3 nucleotides: TGTGCCAGCAGGAATCAGGTGAACACTGAAGCTTTCTTT. The genes are TRBV6-5 and TRBJ1-1; D gene uncertain. V was clipped by 6 bases and J by 0 bases, with 8 bases between them. CDR1 MNHEY and CDR2 SVGAGI come from the germline V gene. CDR3 length: 13 residues.

J is TRBJ1-5 and V is TRBV28; TRBD1 might be the D (5 bases). V lost 4 bases and J 7 bases, leaving 20 bases between the germline ends. Germline loops: CDR1 MDHEN, CDR2 SYDVKM. The CDR3 consists of 16 residues. CDR3: CASSYSGGAGNQPQHF. CDR3 sequence (DNA): TGTGCCAGCAGTTACTCCGGCGGGGCTGGGAACCAGCCCCAGCATTTT.

The J gene is TRBJ2-2, the V gene TRBV5-1; D may be TRBD1 (5 bases). Germline CDR1 reads SGHRS; CDR2 reads YFSETQ. The CDR3 spans 14 residues. V was pared by 4 bases and J by 1 base, with 8 bases between. The CDR3: CASSDQGNTGELFF. For the CDR3, the DNA is TGCGCCAGCAGCGACCAGGGGAACACCGGGGAGCTGTTTTTT. The full variable domain, rest sourced from reference TRBV5-1 and TRBJ2-2, is KAGVTQTPRYLIKTRGQQVTLSCSPISGHRSVSWYQQTPGQGLQFLFEYFSETQRNKGNFPGRFSGRQFSNSRSEMNVSTLELGDSALYLCASSDQGNTGELFFGEGSRLTVL.

Only one count was recorded for this clone. The chain carries TRBV27 and TRBJ1-6, with D hard to call. There are 15 residues in the CDR3. Per germline, CDR1 MNHEY and CDR2 SMNVEV (reference sequence). Trimming removed 3 bases from V and 5 bases from J, with 11 bases in between. The CDR3 loop is CASSFVAVNNSPLHF. The CDR3 bases are TGTGCCAGCAGTTTTGTGGCAGTGAATAATTCACCCCTCCACTTT.

This chain links TRBV27 with TRBJ2-7; 8 bases agree with TRBD2. Looked up from germline, CDR1 is MNHEY and CDR2 is SMNVEV (reference sequence). The V gene end was trimmed by 1 base and the J gene end by 6 bases; junction bases not matched to a gene: 2. The CDR3 spans 13 residues. The CDR3 DNA sequence: TGTGCCAGCAGTTTATTTGGGACTAGCGAGCAGTACTTC. This sequence encodes CASSLFGTSEQYF.

The chain uses TRBV6-5 and TRBJ2-7; TRBD2 agrees at 11 bases. The V gene end was trimmed by 6 bases and the J gene end by 4 bases; junction bases not matched to a gene: 5. Germline V gene lookup returns CDR1 MNHEY and CDR2 SVGAGI. The CDR3 extends over 14 amino acids. Here the CDR3 reads CASRVTSGIYEQYF. DNA of the CDR3: TGTGCCAGCAGAGTGACTAGCGGGATTTACGAGCAGTACTTC.

This clone was detected a few times. The V call is TRBV5-4, the J call TRBJ2-7; 8 bases are shared with TRBD1. Germline V gene data show CDR1 as SGHNT and CDR2 as YYREEE (reference sequence). The ends lost 4 bases at V and 2 bases at J; junction bases unmatched: 8. The length of the CDR3 is 15 residues. CDR3 region: CASSPGQGTAYEQYF. CDR3 nucleotides: TGTGCCAGCAGCCCCGGACAGGGCACGGCCTACGAGCAGTACTTC.

This chain connects TRBV20-1 to TRBJ2-7; D possibly corresponds to TRBD2 (5 bases). CDR1 and CDR2 (germline): DFQATT, SNEGSKA (reference sequence). The CDR3 consists of 11 residues. V gave up 2 bases and J gave up 4 bases, with 6 bases separating them. For the CDR3, the DNA is TGCAGTGCTAGACGGGGTTACGAGCAGTACTTC. Its translation is CSARRGYEQYF.

The chain carries TRBV4-1 and TRBJ2-1; 11 bases match TRBD2. This CDR3 is 17 amino acids long. The J segment lost 4 bases and the V segment lost 1 base, leaving 6 bases of the junction unmatched. The germline gives CDR1 MGHRA, CDR2 YSYEKL. The CDR3: CASSQGPSSGRYNEQFF. The CDR3 nucleotides are TGCGCCAGCAGCCAAGGTCCGTCTAGCGGGAGGTACAATGAGCAGTTCTTC.

The count of this clone is one. The chain couples TRBV19 to TRBJ1-1; TRBD1 aligns across 8 bases. With 5 bases clipped from V and 4 bases from J, the junction kept 6 bases outside the gene matches. Germline V lookup: CDR1 LNHDA, CDR2 SQIVND (reference sequence). The CDR3 length is 14 residues. For the CDR3, the DNA is TGTGCCAGTAGTGAACAGGGGGGGTTCACTGAAGCTTTCTTT. This codes for CASSEQGGFTEAFF. The entire variable domain, with the rest obtained from reference TRBV19 and TRBJ1-1, is as follows: DGGITQSPKYLFRKEGQNVTLSCEQNLNHDAMYWYRQDPGQGLRLIYYSQIVNDFQKGDIAEGYSVSREKKESFPLTVTSAQKNPTAFYLCASSEQGGFTEAFFGQGTRLTVV.

The chain has TRBV3-1 (or the pseudogene TRBV3-2) and TRBJ1-5; 9 bases agree with TRBD1. After removal of 0 bases from V and 4 bases from J, the junction contained 4 bases not matched to a gene. The CDR3 has 16 amino acids. CDR1 LGHDT and CDR2 YNNKEL come from the germline V gene (reference sequence). For the CDR3, the DNA is TGTGCCAGCAGCCAAGATCCCGGACAGGGGAATCAGCCCCAGCATTTT. Its protein is CASSQDPGQGNQPQHF.

The chain couples TRBV29-1 to TRBJ1-2; D unresolved. CDR3 length: 11 amino acids. The V end was cut by 7 bases, the J end by 3 bases, with 9 bases between. The germline V gene encodes CDR1 SQVTM and CDR2 ANQGSEA. The CDR3, as DNA: TGCAGCGGGCGGGCAGACTATGGCTACACCTTC. Translated: CSGRADYGYTF. Supplemented by reference TRBV29-1 and TRBJ1-2, the full variable domain reads SAVISQKPSRDICQRGTSLTIQCQVDSQVTMMFWYRQQPGQSLTLIATANQGSEATYESGFVIDKFPISRPNLTFSTLTVSNMSPEDSSIYLCSGRADYGYTFGSGTRLTVV.

The chain combines TRBV28 with TRBJ2-2; weak D call: TRBD1 (5 bases). This CDR3 has 14 residues. The germline V and J ends were trimmed by 7 bases and 2 bases, with 11 bases remaining between them. Germline CDR1 reads MDHEN; CDR2 reads SYDVKM. CDR3 sequence: CASTTGDNTGELFF. DNA for the CDR3: TGTGCCAGCACTACAGGAGATAACACCGGGGAGCTGTTTTTT.

The rearrangement joins TRBV19 to TRBJ2-2; 9 bases map to TRBD1. V lost 5 bases, J lost 4 bases, and 11 bases stayed unmatched. CDR3 length: 17 residues. Per the germline V gene, CDR1 is LNHDA and CDR2 is SQIVND (reference sequence). The CDR3 region is CASSPPQGARGTGELFF. The CDR3 nucleotides read TGTGCCAGTAGTCCCCCACAGGGGGCACGTGGCACCGGGGAGCTGTTTTTT.

The CDR3 DNA follows: TGTGCCAGCACCCTCCGACAGGGGACTGAAGCTTTCTTT. The encoded protein is CASTLRQGTEAFF. The J gene is TRBJ1-1, the V gene TRBV28; 8 nucleotides align to TRBD1. The length of the CDR3 is 13 residues. Germline CDR1 reads MDHEN; CDR2 reads SYDVKM. Germline trimming cut 7 bases from V and 5 bases from J; bases unmatched to any gene: 6.